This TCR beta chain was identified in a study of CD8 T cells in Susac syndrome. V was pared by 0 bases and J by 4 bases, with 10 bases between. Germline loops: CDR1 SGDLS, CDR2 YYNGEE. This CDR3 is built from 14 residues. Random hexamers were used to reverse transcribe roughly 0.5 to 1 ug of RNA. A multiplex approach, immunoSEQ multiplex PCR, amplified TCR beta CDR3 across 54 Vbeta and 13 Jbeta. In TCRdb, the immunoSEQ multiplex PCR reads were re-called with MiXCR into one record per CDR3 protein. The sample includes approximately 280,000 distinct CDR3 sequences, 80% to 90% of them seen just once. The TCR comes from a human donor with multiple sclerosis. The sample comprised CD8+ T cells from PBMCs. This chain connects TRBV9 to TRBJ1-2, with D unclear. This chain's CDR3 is CASSVEDYSYGYTF. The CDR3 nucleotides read TGTGCCAGCAGCGTAGAGGATTATAGCTATGGCTACACCTTC.